These T cell receptor beta chains were read from a single sample in a study of shared clonotypes between healthy human individuals. TCRdb keeps only in-frame clones here, not all; method: immunoSEQ multiplex PCR. The sample shows millions of clones, about 92% of them seen only once. The source material was naive CD4+ T cells from PBMCs. The receptors originated from a man younger than 35 in good health. Some clones in this sample may be carry-over from other donors' samples. Both conserved end residues are part of each CDR3. The D gene is left open where the match is weak. The listing skips clone size in some rows; elsewhere it reads once, few, many or a size class.

D gene: TRBD1
V gene: TRBV2
J gene: TRBJ1-3
clone size: NA
CDR3 DNA: TGTGCCAGCAGTGAACAGGGGGCGGGAGGAAACACCATATATTTT
CDR3 protein: CASSEQGAGGNTIYF

D gene: NA
V gene: TRBV6-5
J gene: TRBJ1-1
clone size: NA
CDR3 DNA: TGTGCCAGCAGTCCCAAAAGGGGGAACACTGAAGCTTTCTTT
CDR3 protein: CASSPKRGNTEAFF

D gene: NA
V gene: TRBV11-2
J gene: TRBJ1-2
clone size: few
CDR3 DNA: TGTGCCAGCAGCTTAGGGAACTATGGCTACACCTTC
CDR3 protein: CASSLGNYGYTF

D gene: NA
V gene: TRBV7-2
J gene: TRBJ2-3
clone size: NA
CDR3 DNA: TGTGCCAGCAGCCTGGTGGGGGACACGCAGTATTTT
CDR3 protein: CASSLVGDTQYF

D gene: TRBD1
V gene: TRBV4-2
J gene: TRBJ2-1
clone size: NA
CDR3 DNA: TGTGCCAGCAGCCGGCCGGACAGGGACAACAATGAGCAGTTCTTC
CDR3 protein: CASSRPDRDNNEQFF

D gene: NA
V gene: TRBV7-8
J gene: TRBJ1-4
clone size: NA
CDR3 DNA: TGTGCCAGCAGCTTAGGGGGACGGTTCGAGCTGTTTTTT
CDR3 protein: CASSLGGRFELFF

D gene: NA
V gene: TRBV30
J gene: TRBJ1-5
clone size: NA
CDR3 DNA: TGTGCCTGGAGTGTAAGGCAGTTCTATCAGCCCCAGCATTTT
CDR3 protein: CAWSVRQFYQPQHF

D gene: TRBD1
V gene: TRBV18
J gene: TRBJ2-7
clone size: NA
CDR3 DNA: TGTGCCAGCTCACCCCAGGGGGCGGGAAGCTCCTACGAGCAGTACTTC
CDR3 protein: CASSPQGAGSSYEQYF

D gene: NA
V gene: TRBV5-1
J gene: TRBJ2-2
clone size: once
CDR3 DNA: TGCGCCAGCAGCGGGGACACGAACACCGGGGAGCTGTTTTTT
CDR3 protein: CASSGDTNTGELFF

D gene: NA
V gene: TRBV25-1
J gene: TRBJ2-5
clone size: NA
CDR3 DNA: TGTGCCAGCAGTGAACTCGGGTATAGCGGCAAAGAGACCCAGTACTTC
CDR3 protein: CASSELGYSGKETQYF

D gene: NA
V gene: TRBV30
J gene: TRBJ1-2
clone size: NA
CDR3 DNA: TGTGCCTGGGGCAGAATTAACTATGGCTACACCTTC
CDR3 protein: CAWGRINYGYTF

D gene: NA
V gene: TRBV6-5
J gene: TRBJ2-1
clone size: NA
CDR3 DNA: TGTGCCAGCAGGCAGGGGTTCTCCTACAATGAGCAGTTCTTC
CDR3 protein: CASRQGFSYNEQFF

D gene: NA
V gene: TRBV28
J gene: TRBJ2-7
clone size: NA
CDR3 DNA: TGTGCCAGCAGTTTCCCCGATCCAAGTCACAGCGGGCCCTCCTACGAGCAGTACTTC
CDR3 protein: CASSFPDPSHSGPSYEQYF

D gene: NA
V gene: TRBV5-1
J gene: TRBJ2-2
clone size: NA
CDR3 DNA: TGCGCCAGCAGCTTGGTAGTGGCCGGGGAGCTGTTTTTT
CDR3 protein: CASSLVVAGELFF

D gene: NA
V gene: TRBV27
J gene: TRBJ2-3
clone size: NA
CDR3 DNA: TGTGCCAGCAGCCGACCATCCACAGATACGCAGTATTTT
CDR3 protein: CASSRPSTDTQYF

D gene: NA
V gene: TRBV11-2
J gene: TRBJ1-3
clone size: NA
CDR3 DNA: TGTGCCAGCAGCCAGGGGCAGGGAAACACCATATATTTT
CDR3 protein: CASSQGQGNTIYF

D gene: NA
V gene: TRBV28
J gene: TRBJ2-3
clone size: NA
CDR3 DNA: TGTGCCAGCAGCACCACCACAGATACGCAGTATTTT
CDR3 protein: CASSTTTDTQYF

D gene: NA
V gene: TRBV27
J gene: TRBJ2-2
clone size: NA
CDR3 DNA: TGTGCCAGCAGTTTATTGGGGGAGCTGTTTTTT
CDR3 protein: CASSLLGELFF